The clone carrying this T cell receptor beta chain was counted a few times. Its target is unknown. From germline, CDR1 is SGHTA and CDR2 FQGNSA. With 4 bases removed from V and 2 bases from J, the gap between germline ends came to 14 bases. The CDR3 is 15 amino acids. The data are from a study of T cells after yellow fever vaccination. Each CDR3 protein is one row after TCRdb ran MiXCR on the 5' RACE reads. The data hold about 580,000 distinct CDR3 sequences, with 17% observed a single time. Regarding the study as a whole: Detected again after the booster were most primary-vaccination clones, at nearly 97% CD4 and 70% to 90% CD8. Clonotype sharing between CD4 and CD8 compartments was small.

The rearrangement uses TRBV7-2 and TRBJ1-2; D is perhaps TRBD1 (6 bases). The sample consisted of PBMCs, taken around 5 days after the first yellow fever vaccination. This sequence was found in a man aged 18 to 29 who received the YFV17D yellow fever vaccine. The CDR3 protein is CASSSPSGTNYGYTF. In nucleotides, the CDR3 is TGTGCCAGCAGCTCACCTTCAGGGACAAACTATGGCTACACCTTC.